The 8 T cell receptor beta chains presented below share a single source sample, sequenced in a study of blood T cell repertoires in COVID-19. The repertoire was sequenced with immunoSEQ multiplex PCR; TCRdb's copy has only in-frame clones and lacks some. The sample lists some 220,000 clones, roughly 85% occurring once. The specimen was peripheral blood. The receptors come from a woman aged 70-85 years with COVID-19, enrolled during active disease.

The chain couples TRBV19 to TRBJ2-3; 12 bases fit TRBD2. Germline CDR1 reads LNHDA; CDR2 reads SQIVND (reference sequence). The junction had 9 bases not matched to a gene; V was cut back by 5 bases and J by 6 bases. CDR3 length equals 16 residues. In DNA, the CDR3 is TGTGCCAGTAGTTCACTAGCGGGGGGCAGGGCGGATACGCAGTATTTT. Residues: CASSSLAGGRADTQYF.

The table lists this clone with a count of one. The chain employs TRBV6-2 or TRBV6-3 and TRBJ1-6; 9 positions match TRBD1. Germline trimming cut 4 bases from V and 6 bases from J; bases unmatched to any gene: 10. This CDR3 region has 17 residues. From germline, CDR1 is MNHEY and CDR2 SVGEGT. The CDR3 loop is CASSSRTGALGNSPLHF. The CDR3 coding sequence is TGTGCCAGCAGTTCTAGGACAGGGGCCCTCGGTAATTCACCCCTCCACTTT.

This clone has just a few counts. V and J are TRBV5-6 and TRBJ1-3; D gene uncertain. From germline, CDR1 is SGHDT and CDR2 YYEEEE. V was clipped by 4 bases and J by 3 bases, with 5 bases between them. The CDR3 extends over 12 amino acids. As DNA, the CDR3 is TGTGCCAGCAGCGTCCTTGGAAACACCATATATTTT. Translation: CASSVLGNTIYF.

The chain uses TRBV6-5 and TRBJ1-2; 7 bases agree with TRBD1. The CDR3 is 10 amino acids. Germline-derived CDR1 and CDR2 are MNHEY and SVGAGI. J was trimmed by 8 bases and V by 8 bases; bases with no gene match: 2. The CDR3 DNA sequence: TGTGCCAGCTCCAGGGGGGGCTACACCTTC. Protein sequence: CASSRGGYTF.

The rearrangement uses TRBV11-3 and TRBJ1-2; 11 bases fit TRBD1. This CDR3 spans 17 amino acids. The germline V gene has CDR1 SGHNT and CDR2 YENEEA. V lost 3 bases, J lost 2 bases, and 8 bases stayed unmatched. CDR3 nucleotide sequence: TGTGCCAGCAGCTTTTCCGGGACAGGGGGGCAAAACTATGGCTACACCTTC. This translates into CASSFSGTGGQNYGYTF.

The V call is TRBV27, the J call TRBJ2-7, with TRBD2 matching over 9 bases. This CDR3 has 16 amino acids. V gave up 2 bases and J gave up 2 bases; unmatched junction bases: 7. CDR1 MNHEY and CDR2 SMNVEV come from the germline V gene (reference sequence). Written as DNA, the CDR3 is TGTGCCAGCAGTTTAGGGGCTGCGGGGGGGCCCTACGAGCAGTACTTC. Translating gives CASSLGAAGGPYEQYF.

The CDR3 region is CASSNTGLAIGAQYF. The CDR3 DNA sequence: TGTGCCAGCAGCAACACCGGACTAGCCATCGGGGCCCAGTACTTC. This chain connects TRBV11-3 to TRBJ2-5; 8 bases are a match to TRBD2. The CDR3 sequence is 15 residues long. Germline V gene sequence: CDR1 SGHNT, CDR2 YENEEA. V lost 5 bases to trimming and J lost 9 bases; unmatched junction nucleotides: 14.

This rearrangement joins TRBV27 to TRBJ2-1; 10 bases align to TRBD2. The CDR3 contains 15 residues. Germline CDR1 and CDR2: MNHEY and SMNVEV (reference sequence). J was trimmed by 7 bases and V by 7 bases; bases with no gene match: 10. DNA for the CDR3: TGTGCCAGCATTATTAGGCTAGCGGGAGTGAATGAGCAGTTCTTC. Translated, it gives CASIIRLAGVNEQFF.